These 5 T cell receptor beta chains came from one sample sequenced in a study of CD8+ T cells in alopecia areata. cDNA prepared by RNA extraction and subsequent reverse transcription served as the template for sequencing. Sequenced by immunoSEQ multiplex PCR; TCRdb stores in-frame clones only, minus some. The repertoire has about 82,000 clones, just over 50% of them found once; the top ten carry around 6%. The sequencing input was NKG2D-high CD8+ T cells sorted from blood. These receptors originate from a human donor with alopecia areata.

The genes are TRBV27 and TRBJ2-1, with TRBD1 identical over 8 bases. Germline CDR1 MNHEY, CDR2 SMNVEV (reference sequence). V dropped 6 bases and J dropped 7; count of bases not matched to a gene: 14. The CDR3 runs to 16 residues. CDR3 in DNA: TGTGCCAGCAGCTGGGCCCCGGACAGGGACGGGAATGAGCAGTTCTTC. It encodes CASSWAPDRDGNEQFF.

This clone was picked up a small number of times. This sequence joins TRBV29-1 and TRBJ1-5; no reliable D call. The V and J ends lost 8 bases and 2 bases respectively, with 10 bases between them. The CDR3 extends over 12 amino acids. Germline V CDR1 and CDR2: SQVTM, ANQGSEA. The CDR3 region is CSILEGNQPQHF. The CDR3 DNA is TGCAGCATCCTCGAGGGCAATCAGCCCCAGCATTTT.

V and J are TRBV29-1 and TRBJ2-3, with D unresolved. V lost 3 bases and J 2 bases, leaving 6 bases between the germline ends. Per germline, CDR1 SQVTM and CDR2 ANQGSEA. This CDR3 region has 12 residues. The CDR3 region is CSVDGYTDTQYF. The CDR3 nucleotides read TGCAGCGTTGACGGATACACAGATACGCAGTATTTT.

The chain employs TRBV30 and TRBJ2-1, with D perhaps matching TRBD1 (6 bases). The V gene lost 0 bases and the J gene lost 2 bases, with 14 bases spanning the gap. Germline CDR1 and CDR2: GTSNPN and SVGIG (reference sequence). The CDR3 loop spans 16 amino acids. The CDR3 region has the DNA TGTGCCTGGAGTGTACCCTCGGACAGTCCCTACAATGAGCAGTTCTTC. It codes for CAWSVPSDSPYNEQFF.

As to this clone: Other nucleotide sequences from this sample produce the same CDR3. The CDR3 coding sequence is TGCAGCGTCCACTTGGGGGTGCGGGAGACCCAGTACTTC. Amino acids: CSVHLGVRETQYF. The chain has TRBV29-1 and TRBJ2-5; D tentatively fits TRBD1 or TRBD2 (5 bases each). Germline values: CDR1 SQVTM, CDR2 ANQGSEA. Between the trimmed V and J ends, which lost 6 bases and 5 bases, there was a span of 16 bases. The CDR3 spans 13 residues. Full variable domain (rest looked up from reference TRBV29-1 and TRBJ2-5): SAVISQKPSRDICQRGTSLTIQCQVDSQVTMMFWYRQQPGQSLTLIATANQGSEATYESGFVIDKFPISRPNLTFSTLTVSNMSPEDSSIYLCSVHLGVRETQYFGPGTRLLVL.